This T cell receptor beta chain was profiled in a study of human T cells and chemical hapten exposure. It was unfractionated whole blood from which total RNA was extracted. This clonotype occurred many times. Individual cDNA molecules (in the library) carried attached unique molecular identifiers. TCRdb processed the 5' RACE reads anew with MiXCR; each CDR3 protein has one entry. The table lists 130,000 or so distinct CDR3 sequences, approximately 4% of them singletons. The TCR sequence derives from a female donor in good health.

CDR3 coding DNA: TGCGCCAGCAGCCCGGGCCGAATCAGCTCCTACGAGCAGTACTTC. Protein: CASSPGRISSYEQYF. The chain is built from TRBV5-1 and TRBJ2-7; D is uncertain. Germline V gene sequence: CDR1 SGHRS, CDR2 YFSETQ. The CDR3 is 15 amino acids. Trimming shortened V by 4 bases and J by 0 bases, and 14 bases separated the two germline ends.